This entry features one TCR beta chain sequence. What it binds is not known. The sample originates from a study of OX40 agonist ivuxolimab in advanced cancers. The overall study: The dose-escalation cohort had hepatocellular carcinoma, melanoma, renal cell or head and neck cancer.

There are 18 residues in the CDR3. CDR1 and CDR2 (germline): SGHVS, FNYEAQ. V shed 1 base, J shed 0 bases, and the junction held 11 bases outside the gene matches. Libraries were prepared by immunoSEQ multiplex PCR; TCRdb keeps only in-frame clonotypes and omits some of them. This repertoire shows approximately 10,000 clones, 75% to 85% found once; its top ten account for about 14%. Study results and caveats: Researchers report that CD8+ T cells had, on average, more expanded clones than CD4+.

This chain joins TRBV7-6 and TRBJ2-7, with 8 bases matching TRBD2. This receptor was taken from an adult with an advanced solid tumor such as melanoma, head and neck, liver or kidney cancer. The sample was CD4+ or CD8+ T cells sorted from blood, taken in a trial of the OX40 agonist ivuxolimab. CDR3 protein: CASSLDPGLAGPSYEQYF. The CDR3 DNA follows: TGTGCCAGCAGCTTAGACCCGGGGCTAGCGGGCCCCTCCTACGAGCAGTACTTC.